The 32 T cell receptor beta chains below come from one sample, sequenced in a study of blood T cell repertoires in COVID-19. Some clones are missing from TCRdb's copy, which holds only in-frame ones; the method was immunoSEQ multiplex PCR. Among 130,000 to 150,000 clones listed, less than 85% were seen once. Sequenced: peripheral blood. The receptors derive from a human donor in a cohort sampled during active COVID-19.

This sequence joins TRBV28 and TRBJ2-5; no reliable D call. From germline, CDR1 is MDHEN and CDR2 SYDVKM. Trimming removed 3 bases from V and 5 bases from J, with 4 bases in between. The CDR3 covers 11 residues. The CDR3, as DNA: TGTGCCAGCAGTTTGAGGGAGACCCAGTACTTC. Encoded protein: CASSLRETQYF.

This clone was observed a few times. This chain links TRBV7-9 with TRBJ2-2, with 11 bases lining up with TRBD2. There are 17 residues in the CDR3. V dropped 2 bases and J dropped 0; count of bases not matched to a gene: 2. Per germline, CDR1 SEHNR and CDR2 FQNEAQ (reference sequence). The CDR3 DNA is TGTGCCAGCAGCTTACTAGCGGGGGGAGCGAACACCGGGGAGCTGTTTTTT. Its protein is CASSLLAGGANTGELFF.

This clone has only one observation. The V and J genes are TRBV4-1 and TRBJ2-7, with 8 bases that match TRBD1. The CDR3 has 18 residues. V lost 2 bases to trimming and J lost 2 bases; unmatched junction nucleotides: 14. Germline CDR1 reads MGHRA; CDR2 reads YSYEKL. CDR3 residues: CASSQTHSPRTGPYEQYF. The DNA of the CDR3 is TGCGCCAGCAGCCAAACCCACTCCCCCCGGACAGGGCCCTACGAGCAGTACTTC.

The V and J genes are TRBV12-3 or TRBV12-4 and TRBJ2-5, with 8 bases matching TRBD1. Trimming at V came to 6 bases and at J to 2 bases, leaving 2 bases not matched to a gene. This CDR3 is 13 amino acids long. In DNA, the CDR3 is TGTGCCAGCAGCTGGACAGGGCAAGAGACCCAGTACTTC. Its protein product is CASSWTGQETQYF.

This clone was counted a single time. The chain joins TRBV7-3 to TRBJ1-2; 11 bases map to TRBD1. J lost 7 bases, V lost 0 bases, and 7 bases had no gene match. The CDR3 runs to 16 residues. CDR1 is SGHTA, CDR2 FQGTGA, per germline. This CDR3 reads CASSLTGQGAVGGYTF. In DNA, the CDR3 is TGTGCCAGCAGCTTAACCGGACAGGGGGCTGTGGGTGGCTACACCTTC.

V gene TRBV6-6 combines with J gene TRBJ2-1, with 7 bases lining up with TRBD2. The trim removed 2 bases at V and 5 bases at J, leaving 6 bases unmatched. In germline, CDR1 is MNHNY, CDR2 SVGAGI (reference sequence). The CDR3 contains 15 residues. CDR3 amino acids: CASSYPGGTNNEQFF. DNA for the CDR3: TGTGCCAGCAGTTACCCCGGGGGGACTAACAATGAGCAGTTCTTC.

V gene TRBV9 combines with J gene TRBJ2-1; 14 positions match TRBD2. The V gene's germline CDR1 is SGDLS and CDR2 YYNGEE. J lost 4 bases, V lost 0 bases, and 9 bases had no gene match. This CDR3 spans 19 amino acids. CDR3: CASSVAPLTSGGEYNEQFF. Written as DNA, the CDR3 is TGTGCCAGCAGCGTAGCCCCTCTGACTAGCGGGGGGGAGTACAATGAGCAGTTCTTC.

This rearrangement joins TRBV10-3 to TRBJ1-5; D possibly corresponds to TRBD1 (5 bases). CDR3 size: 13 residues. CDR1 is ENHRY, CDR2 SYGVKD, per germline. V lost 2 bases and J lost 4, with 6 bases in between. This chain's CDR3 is CAISEAGNQPQHF. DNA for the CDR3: TGTGCCATCAGTGAGGCAGGGAATCAGCCCCAGCATTTT.

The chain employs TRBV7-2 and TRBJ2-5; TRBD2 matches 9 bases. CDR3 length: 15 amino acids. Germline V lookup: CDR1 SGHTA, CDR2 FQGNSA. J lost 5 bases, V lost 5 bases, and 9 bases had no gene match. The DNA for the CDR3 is TGTGCCAGCAGCCGTTTGGCGGGGGGGATTGAGACCCAGTACTTC. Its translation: CASSRLAGGIETQYF. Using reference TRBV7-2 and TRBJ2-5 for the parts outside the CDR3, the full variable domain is GAGVSQSPSNKVTEKGKDVELRCDPISGHTALYWYRQSLGQGLEFLIYFQGNSAPDKSGLPSDRFSAERTGGSVSTLTIQRTQQEDSAVYLCASSRLAGGIETQYFGPGTRLLVL.

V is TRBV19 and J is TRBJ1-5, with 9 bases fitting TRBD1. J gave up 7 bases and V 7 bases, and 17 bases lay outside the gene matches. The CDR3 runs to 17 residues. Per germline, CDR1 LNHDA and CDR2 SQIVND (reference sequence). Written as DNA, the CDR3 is TGTGCCAGTACCAAAAAGTTGCGGACAGGGGATAAACAGCCCCAGCATTTT. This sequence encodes CASTKKLRTGDKQPQHF.

The CDR3 sequence: CASSPGQGINQPQHF. The CDR3 coding sequence is TGTGCCAGCTCCCCGGGACAGGGAATCAATCAGCCCCAGCATTTT. J is TRBJ1-5 and V is TRBV18; 9 bases match TRBD1. Trimming removed 6 bases from V and 3 bases from J; junction bases left unmatched: 6. The CDR3 length is 15 residues. The germline V gene encodes CDR1 KGHSH and CDR2 LQKENI.

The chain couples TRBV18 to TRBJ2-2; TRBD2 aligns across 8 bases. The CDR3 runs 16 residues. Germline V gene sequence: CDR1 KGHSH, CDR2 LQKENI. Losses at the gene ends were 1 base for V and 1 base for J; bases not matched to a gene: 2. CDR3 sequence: CASSPLAGLNTGELFF. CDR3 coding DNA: TGTGCCAGCTCACCACTAGCGGGGTTGAACACCGGGGAGCTGTTTTTT.

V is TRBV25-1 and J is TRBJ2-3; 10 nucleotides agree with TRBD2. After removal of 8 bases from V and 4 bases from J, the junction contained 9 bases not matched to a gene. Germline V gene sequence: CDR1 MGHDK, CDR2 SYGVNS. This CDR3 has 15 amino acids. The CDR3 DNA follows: TGTGCCAGCGCCACTAGCGGGGAGCTATCAGATACGCAGTATTTT. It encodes CASATSGELSDTQYF.

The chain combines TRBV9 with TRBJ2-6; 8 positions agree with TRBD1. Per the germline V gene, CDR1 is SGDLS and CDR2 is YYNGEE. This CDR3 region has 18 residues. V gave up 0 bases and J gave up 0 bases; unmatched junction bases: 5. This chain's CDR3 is CASSVAGTGGSGANVLTF. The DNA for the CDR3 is TGTGCCAGCAGCGTAGCTGGTACAGGGGGCTCTGGGGCCAACGTCCTGACTTTC.

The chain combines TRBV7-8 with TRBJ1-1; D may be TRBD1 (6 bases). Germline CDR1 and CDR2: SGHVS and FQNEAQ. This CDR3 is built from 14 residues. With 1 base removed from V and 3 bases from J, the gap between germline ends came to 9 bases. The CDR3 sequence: CASSLGAGDTEAFF. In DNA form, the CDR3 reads TGTGCCAGCAGCTTAGGGGCAGGGGACACTGAAGCTTTCTTT.

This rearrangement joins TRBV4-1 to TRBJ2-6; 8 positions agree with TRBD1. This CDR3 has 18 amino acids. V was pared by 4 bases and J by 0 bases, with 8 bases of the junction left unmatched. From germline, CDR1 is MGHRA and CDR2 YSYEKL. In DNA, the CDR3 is TGCGCCAGCAGCCTAAGGGCAGGGGGCGACTCTGGGGCCAACGTCCTGACTTTC. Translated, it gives CASSLRAGGDSGANVLTF.

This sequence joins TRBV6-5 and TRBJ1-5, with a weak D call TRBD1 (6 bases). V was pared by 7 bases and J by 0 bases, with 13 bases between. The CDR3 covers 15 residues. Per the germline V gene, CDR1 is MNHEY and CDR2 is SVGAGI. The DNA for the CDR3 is TGTGCCAGCAAGTCCAGGGGTAATAGCAATCAGCCCCAGCATTTT. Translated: CASKSRGNSNQPQHF.

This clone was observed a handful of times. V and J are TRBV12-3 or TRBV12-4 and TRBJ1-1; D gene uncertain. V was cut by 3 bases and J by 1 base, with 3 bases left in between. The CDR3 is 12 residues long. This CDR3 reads CASSFGNTEAFF. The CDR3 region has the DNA TGTGCCAGCAGTTTCGGGAACACTGAAGCTTTCTTT.

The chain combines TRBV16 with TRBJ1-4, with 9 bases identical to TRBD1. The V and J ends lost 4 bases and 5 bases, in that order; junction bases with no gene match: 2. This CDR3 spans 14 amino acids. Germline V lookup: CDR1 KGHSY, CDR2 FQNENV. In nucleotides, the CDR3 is TGTGCCAGCAGCCCGGGACAGGGAAATGAAAAACTGTTTTTT. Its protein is CASSPGQGNEKLFF.

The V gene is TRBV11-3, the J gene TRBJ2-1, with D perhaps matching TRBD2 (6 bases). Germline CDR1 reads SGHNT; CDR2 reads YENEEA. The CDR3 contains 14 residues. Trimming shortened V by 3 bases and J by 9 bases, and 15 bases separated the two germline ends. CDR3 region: CASSFATSRGEQFF. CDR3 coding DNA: TGTGCCAGCAGCTTTGCCACTAGCCGGGGTGAGCAGTTCTTC.

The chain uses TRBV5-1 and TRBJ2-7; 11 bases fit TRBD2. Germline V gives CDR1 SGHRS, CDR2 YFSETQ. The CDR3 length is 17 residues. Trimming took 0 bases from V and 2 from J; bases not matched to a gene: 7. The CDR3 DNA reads TGCGCCAGCAGCTTGGCGCTAGCGGGGGGACTAACCTACGAGCAGTACTTC. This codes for CASSLALAGGLTYEQYF.

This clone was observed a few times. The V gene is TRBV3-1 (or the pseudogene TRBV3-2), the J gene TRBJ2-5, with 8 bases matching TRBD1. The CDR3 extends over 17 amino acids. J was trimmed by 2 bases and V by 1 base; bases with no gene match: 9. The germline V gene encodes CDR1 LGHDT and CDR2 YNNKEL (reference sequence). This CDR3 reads CASSQASGTGYQETQYF. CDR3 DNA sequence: TGTGCCAGCAGCCAAGCCTCCGGGACAGGATATCAAGAGACCCAGTACTTC.

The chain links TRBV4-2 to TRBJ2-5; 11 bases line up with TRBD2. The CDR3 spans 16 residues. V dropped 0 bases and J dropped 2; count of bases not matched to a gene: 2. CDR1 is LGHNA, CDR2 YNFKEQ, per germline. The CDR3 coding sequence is TGTGCCAGCAGCCAAGAACTAGCGGGGGTTCAAGAGACCCAGTACTTC. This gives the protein CASSQELAGVQETQYF.

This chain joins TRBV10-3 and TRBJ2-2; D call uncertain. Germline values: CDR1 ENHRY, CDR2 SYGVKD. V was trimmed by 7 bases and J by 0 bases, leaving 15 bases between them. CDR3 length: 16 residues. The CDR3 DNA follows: TGTGCCATCAATCCCCGCGCGCCTCCGAACACCGGGGAGCTGTTTTTT. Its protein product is CAINPRAPPNTGELFF.

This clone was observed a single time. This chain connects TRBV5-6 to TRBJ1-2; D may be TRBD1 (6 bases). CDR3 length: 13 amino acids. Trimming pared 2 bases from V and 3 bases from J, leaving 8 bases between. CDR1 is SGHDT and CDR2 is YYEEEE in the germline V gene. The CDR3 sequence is CASSFPGDYGYTF. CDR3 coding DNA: TGTGCCAGCAGCTTTCCAGGGGACTATGGCTACACCTTC. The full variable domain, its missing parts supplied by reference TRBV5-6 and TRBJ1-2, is DAGVTQSPTHLIKTRGQQVTLRCSPKSGHDTVSWYQQALGQGPQFIFQYYEEEERQRGNFPDRFSGHQFPNYSSELNVNALLLGDSALYLCASSFPGDYGYTFGSGTRLTVV.

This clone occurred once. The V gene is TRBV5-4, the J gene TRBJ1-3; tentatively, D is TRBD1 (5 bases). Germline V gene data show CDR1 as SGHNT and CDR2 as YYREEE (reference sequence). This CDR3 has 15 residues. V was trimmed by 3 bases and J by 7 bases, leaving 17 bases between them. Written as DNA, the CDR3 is TGTGCCAGCAGCTCTGGGGGGGGTACGCGGAACACCATATATTTT. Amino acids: CASSSGGGTRNTIYF.

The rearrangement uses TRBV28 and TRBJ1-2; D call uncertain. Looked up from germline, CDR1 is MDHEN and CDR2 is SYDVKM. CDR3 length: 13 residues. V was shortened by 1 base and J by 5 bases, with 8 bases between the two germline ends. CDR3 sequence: CASSLLTEYGYTF. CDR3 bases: TGTGCCAGCAGTTTATTAACCGAGTATGGCTACACCTTC.

Here the CDR3 DNA reads TGCGCCAGCAGCCAAGCTATCTCTAGCGGGGGGGCCGGGGCAGATACGCAGTATTTT. Translated: CASSQAISSGGAGADTQYF. V usage is TRBV4-1 and J usage is TRBJ2-3; 12 nucleotides match TRBD2. CDR3 length equals 19 residues. V lost 1 base and J lost 4; bases outside the gene matches: 12. CDR1 MGHRA and CDR2 YSYEKL come from the germline V gene.

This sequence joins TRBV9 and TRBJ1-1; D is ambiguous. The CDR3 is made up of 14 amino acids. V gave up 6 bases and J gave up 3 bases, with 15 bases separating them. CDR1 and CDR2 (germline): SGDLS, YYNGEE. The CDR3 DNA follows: TGTGCCAGCACCGAAGGGAGAGGAGACACTGAAGCTTTCTTT. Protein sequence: CASTEGRGDTEAFF.

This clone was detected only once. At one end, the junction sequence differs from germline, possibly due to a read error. This chain's CDR3 is CASNLISGQGVNTIYF. The DNA of the CDR3 is TGTGCCAGCAACTTAATCTCGGGCCAGGGGGTCAACACCATATATTTT. This sequence joins TRBV11-2 and TRBJ1-3, with TRBD1 matching 7 bases. The V gene's germline CDR1 is SGHAT and CDR2 FQNNGV. The CDR3 is 16 amino acids.

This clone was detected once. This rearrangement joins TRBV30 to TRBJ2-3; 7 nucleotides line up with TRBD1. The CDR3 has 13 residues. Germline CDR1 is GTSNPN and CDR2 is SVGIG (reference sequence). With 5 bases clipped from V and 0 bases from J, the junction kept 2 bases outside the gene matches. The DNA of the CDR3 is TGTGCCTGGCTACAGGGGAGCACAGATACGCAGTATTTT. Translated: CAWLQGSTDTQYF. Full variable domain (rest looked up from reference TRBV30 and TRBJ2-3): SQTIHQWPATLVQPVGSPLSLECTVEGTSNPNLYWYRQAAGRGLQLLFYSVGIGQISSEVPQNLSASRPQDRQFILSSKKLLLSDSGFYLCAWLQGSTDTQYFGPGTRLTVL.

Here the CDR3 reads CASSSGLAGFTGELFF. For the CDR3, the DNA is TGTGCCAGCAGCTCCGGACTAGCGGGGTTCACCGGGGAGCTGTTTTTT. The chain uses TRBV5-4 and TRBJ2-2; 12 positions match TRBD2. This CDR3 is 16 amino acids long. Germline CDR1 and CDR2: SGHNT and YYREEE (reference sequence). V lost 3 bases and J lost 4; bases outside the gene matches: 4.